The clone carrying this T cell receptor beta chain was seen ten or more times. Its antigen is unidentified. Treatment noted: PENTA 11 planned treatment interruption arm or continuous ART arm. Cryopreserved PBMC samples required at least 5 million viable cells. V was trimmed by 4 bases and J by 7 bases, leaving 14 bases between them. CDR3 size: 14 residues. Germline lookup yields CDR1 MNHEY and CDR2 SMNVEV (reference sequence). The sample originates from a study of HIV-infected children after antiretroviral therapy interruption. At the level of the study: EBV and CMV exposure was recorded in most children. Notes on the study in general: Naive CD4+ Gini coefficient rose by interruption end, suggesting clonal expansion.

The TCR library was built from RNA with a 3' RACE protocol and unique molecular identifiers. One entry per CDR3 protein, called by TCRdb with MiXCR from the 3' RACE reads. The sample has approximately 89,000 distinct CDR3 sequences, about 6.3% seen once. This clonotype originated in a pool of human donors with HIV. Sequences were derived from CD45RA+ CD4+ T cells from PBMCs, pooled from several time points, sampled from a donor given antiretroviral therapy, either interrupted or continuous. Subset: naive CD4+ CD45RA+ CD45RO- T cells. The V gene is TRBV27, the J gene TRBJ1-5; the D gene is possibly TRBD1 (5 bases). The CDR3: CASSWSGGEQPQHF. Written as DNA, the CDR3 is TGTGCCAGCAGTTGGTCAGGAGGGGAACAGCCCCAGCATTTT.